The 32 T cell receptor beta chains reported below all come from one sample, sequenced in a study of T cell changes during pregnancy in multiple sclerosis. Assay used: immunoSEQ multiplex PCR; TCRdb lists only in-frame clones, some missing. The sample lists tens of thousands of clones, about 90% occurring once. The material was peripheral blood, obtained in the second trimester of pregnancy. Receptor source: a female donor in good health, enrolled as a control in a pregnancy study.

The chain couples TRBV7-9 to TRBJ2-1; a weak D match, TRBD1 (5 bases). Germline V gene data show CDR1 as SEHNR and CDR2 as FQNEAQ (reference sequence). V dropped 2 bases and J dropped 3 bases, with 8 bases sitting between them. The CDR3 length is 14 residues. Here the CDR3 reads CASSLKGIYNEQFF. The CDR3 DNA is TGTGCCAGCAGCTTAAAGGGGATCTACAATGAGCAGTTCTTC. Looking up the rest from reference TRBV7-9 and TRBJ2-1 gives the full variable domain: DTGVSQNPRHKITKRGQNVTFRCDPISEHNRLYWYRQTLGQGPEFLTYFQNEAQLEKSRLLSDRFSAERPKGSFSTLEIQRTEQGDSAMYLCASSLKGIYNEQFFGPGTRLTVL.

The CDR3: CASSQGTARRGTEAFF. Here the CDR3 DNA reads TGCGCCAGCAGCCAGGGAACGGCCCGAAGGGGCACTGAAGCTTTCTTT. The chain links TRBV4-1 to TRBJ1-1, with a weak D call TRBD1 (5 bases). CDR1 is MGHRA and CDR2 is YSYEKL in the germline V gene. V was trimmed by 3 bases and J by 4 bases, leaving 18 bases between them. CDR3 length: 16 residues.

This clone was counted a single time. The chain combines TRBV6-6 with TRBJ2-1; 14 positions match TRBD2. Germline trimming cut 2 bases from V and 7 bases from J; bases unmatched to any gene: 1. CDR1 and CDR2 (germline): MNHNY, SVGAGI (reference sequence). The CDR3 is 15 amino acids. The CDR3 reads CASSYRTSGRNEQFF. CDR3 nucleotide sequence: TGTGCCAGCAGTTACCGGACTAGCGGGAGGAATGAGCAGTTCTTC.

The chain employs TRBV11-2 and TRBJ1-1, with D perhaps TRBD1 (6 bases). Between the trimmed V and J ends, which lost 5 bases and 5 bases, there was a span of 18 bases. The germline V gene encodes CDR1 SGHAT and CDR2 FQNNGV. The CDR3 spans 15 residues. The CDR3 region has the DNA TGTGCCAGCAGCCCATCAGGGGCCTTGTGGACTGAAGCTTTCTTT. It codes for CASSPSGALWTEAFF.

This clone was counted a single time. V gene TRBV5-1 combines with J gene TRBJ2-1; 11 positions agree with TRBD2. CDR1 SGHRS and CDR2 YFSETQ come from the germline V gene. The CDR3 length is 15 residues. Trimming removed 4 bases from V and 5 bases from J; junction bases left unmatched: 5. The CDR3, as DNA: TGCGCCAGCAGCCAACTAGCGGGAGCCAACAATGAGCAGTTCTTC. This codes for CASSQLAGANNEQFF.

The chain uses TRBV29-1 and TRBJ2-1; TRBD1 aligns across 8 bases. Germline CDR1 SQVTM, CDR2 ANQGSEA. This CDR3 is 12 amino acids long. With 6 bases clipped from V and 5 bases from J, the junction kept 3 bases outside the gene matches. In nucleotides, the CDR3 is TGCAGCGTCAGGGGGCGGAACAATGAGCAGTTCTTC. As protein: CSVRGRNNEQFF.

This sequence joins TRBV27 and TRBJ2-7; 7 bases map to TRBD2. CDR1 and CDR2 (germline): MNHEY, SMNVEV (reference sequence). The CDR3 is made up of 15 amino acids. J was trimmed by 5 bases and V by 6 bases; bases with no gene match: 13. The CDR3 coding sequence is TGTGCCAGCAGGGGGTTACGGGGGGTTACCGACGAGCAGTACTTC. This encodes CASRGLRGVTDEQYF.

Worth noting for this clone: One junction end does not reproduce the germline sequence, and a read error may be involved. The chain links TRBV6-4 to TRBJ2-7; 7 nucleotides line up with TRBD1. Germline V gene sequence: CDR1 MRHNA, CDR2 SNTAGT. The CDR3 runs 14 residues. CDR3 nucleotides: TGTGCCAGCAGTGTGGACAGGAGGTCCTCCGAGCAGTACTTC. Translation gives CASSVDRRSSEQYF.

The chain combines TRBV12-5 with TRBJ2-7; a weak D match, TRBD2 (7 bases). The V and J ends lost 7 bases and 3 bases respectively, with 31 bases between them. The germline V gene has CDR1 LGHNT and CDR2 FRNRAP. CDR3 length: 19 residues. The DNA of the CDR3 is TGTGCTAGTGCCCAGGGGCGGGGGCCTCAAAGTCCCTACCGCTACGAGCAGTACTTC. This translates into CASAQGRGPQSPYRYEQYF.

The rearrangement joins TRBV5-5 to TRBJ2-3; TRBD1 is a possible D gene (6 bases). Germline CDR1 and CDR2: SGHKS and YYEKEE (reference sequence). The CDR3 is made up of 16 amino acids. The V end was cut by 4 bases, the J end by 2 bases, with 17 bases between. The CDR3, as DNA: TGTGCCAGCAGCCCCCCCAGGGGTGGGAACACAGATACGCAGTATTTT. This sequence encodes CASSPPRGGNTDTQYF.

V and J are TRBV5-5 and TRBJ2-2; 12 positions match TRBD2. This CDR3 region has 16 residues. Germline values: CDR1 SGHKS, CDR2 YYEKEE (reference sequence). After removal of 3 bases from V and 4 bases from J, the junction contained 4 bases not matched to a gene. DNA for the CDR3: TGTGCCAGCAGCTCCCTAGCGGGAGGGTTCACCGGGGAGCTGTTTTTT. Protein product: CASSSLAGGFTGELFF. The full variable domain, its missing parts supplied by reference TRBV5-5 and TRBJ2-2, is DAGVTQSPTHLIKTRGQQVTLRCSPISGHKSVSWYQQVLGQGPQFIFQYYEKEERGRGNFPDRFSARQFPNYSSELNVNALLLGDSALYLCASSSLAGGFTGELFFGEGSRLTVL.

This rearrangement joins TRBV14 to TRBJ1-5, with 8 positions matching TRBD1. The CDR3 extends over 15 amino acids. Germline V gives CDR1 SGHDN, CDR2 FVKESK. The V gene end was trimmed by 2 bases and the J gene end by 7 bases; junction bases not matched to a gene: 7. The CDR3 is CASSQLTGGGQPQHF. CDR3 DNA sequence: TGTGCCAGCAGCCAACTAACAGGGGGTGGACAGCCCCAGCATTTT.

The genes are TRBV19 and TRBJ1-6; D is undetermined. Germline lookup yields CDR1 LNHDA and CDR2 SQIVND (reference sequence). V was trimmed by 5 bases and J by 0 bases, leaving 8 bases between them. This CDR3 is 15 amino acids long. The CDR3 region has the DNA TGTGCCAGTAGTCCGCGGAACTCCTATAATTCACCCCTCCACTTT. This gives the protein CASSPRNSYNSPLHF.

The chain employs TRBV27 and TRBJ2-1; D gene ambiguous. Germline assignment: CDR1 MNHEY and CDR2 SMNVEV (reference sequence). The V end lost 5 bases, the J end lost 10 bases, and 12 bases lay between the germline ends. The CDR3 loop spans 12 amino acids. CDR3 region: CASSPRLGEQFF. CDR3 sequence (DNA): TGTGCCAGCAGTCCGCGACTCGGCGAGCAGTTCTTC.

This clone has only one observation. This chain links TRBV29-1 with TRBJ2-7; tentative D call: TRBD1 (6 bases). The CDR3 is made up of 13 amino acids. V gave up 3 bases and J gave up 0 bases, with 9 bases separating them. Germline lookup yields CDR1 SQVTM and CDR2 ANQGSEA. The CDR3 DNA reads TGCAGCGTTGACAGGGGAAGCTCCTACGAGCAGTACTTC. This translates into CSVDRGSSYEQYF.

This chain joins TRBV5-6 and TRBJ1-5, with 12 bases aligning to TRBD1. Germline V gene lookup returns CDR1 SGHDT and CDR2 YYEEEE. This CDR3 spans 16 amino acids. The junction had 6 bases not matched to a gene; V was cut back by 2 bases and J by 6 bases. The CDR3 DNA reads TGTGCCAGCAGCTTCTCGGGACAGGGGGCATCTCAGCCCCAGCATTTT. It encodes CASSFSGQGASQPQHF.

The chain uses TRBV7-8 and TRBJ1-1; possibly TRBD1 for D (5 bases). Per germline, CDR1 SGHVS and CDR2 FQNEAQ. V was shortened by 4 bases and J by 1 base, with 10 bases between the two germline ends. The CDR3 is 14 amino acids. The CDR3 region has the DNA TGTGCCAGCAGCTCACGGGGGGGGAACACTGAAGCTTTCTTT. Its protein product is CASSSRGGNTEAFF.

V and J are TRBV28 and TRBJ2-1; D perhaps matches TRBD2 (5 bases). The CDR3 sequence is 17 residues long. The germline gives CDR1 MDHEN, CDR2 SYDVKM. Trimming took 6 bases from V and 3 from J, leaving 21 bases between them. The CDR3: CASSLQAWTASYNEQFF. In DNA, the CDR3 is TGTGCCAGCAGCCTGCAGGCCTGGACTGCTAGCTACAATGAGCAGTTCTTC.

The CDR3, as DNA: TGCGCCAGCAGACAGGGCACTGAAGCTTTCTTT. The encoded protein is CASRQGTEAFF. This sequence joins TRBV5-1 and TRBJ1-1; possible D gene TRBD1, 6 bases. There are 11 residues in the CDR3. With 5 bases removed from V and 4 bases from J, the gap between germline ends came to 6 bases. CDR1 SGHRS and CDR2 YFSETQ come from the germline V gene.

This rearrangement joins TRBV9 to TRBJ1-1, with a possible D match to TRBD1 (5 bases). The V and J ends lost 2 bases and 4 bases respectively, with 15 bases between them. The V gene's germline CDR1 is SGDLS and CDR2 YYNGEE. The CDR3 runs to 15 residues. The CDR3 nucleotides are TGTGCCAGCAGCGTTAGGCCCGGGGGATCCACTGAAGCTTTCTTT. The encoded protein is CASSVRPGGSTEAFF.

CDR3 amino acids: CASRLTRLNSPLHF. CDR3 in DNA: TGTGCCAGCAGACTGACGCGGCTTAATTCACCCCTCCACTTT. The chain uses TRBV5-5 and TRBJ1-6; D unresolved. Germline assignment: CDR1 SGHKS and CDR2 YYEKEE (reference sequence). The CDR3 has 14 residues. With 5 bases removed from V and 6 bases from J, the gap between germline ends came to 12 bases.

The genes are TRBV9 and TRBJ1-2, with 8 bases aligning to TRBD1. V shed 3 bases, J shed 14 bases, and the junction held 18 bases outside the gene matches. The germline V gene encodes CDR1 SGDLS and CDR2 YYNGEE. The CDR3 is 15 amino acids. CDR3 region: CASSAITGQGSQSTF. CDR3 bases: TGTGCCAGCAGCGCCATCACTGGACAGGGAAGTCAATCGACCTTC.

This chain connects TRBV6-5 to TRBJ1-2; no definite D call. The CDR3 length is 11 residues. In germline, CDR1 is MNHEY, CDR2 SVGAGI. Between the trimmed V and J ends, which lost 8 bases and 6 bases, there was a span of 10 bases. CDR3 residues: CASGRINGYTF. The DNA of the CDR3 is TGTGCCAGCGGCAGGATCAATGGCTACACCTTC.

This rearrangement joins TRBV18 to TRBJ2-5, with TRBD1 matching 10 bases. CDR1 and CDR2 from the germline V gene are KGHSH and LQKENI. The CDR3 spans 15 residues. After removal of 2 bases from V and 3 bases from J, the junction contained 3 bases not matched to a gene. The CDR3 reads CASSPGDRGEETQYF. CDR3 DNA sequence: TGTGCCAGCTCACCAGGGGACAGGGGTGAAGAGACCCAGTACTTC.

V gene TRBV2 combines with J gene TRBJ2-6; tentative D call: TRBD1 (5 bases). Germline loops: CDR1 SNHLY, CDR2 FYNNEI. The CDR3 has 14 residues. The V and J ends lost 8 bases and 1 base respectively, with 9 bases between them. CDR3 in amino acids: CASASGSGANVLTF. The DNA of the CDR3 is TGTGCCAGCGCCTCAGGGTCTGGGGCCAACGTCCTGACTTTC. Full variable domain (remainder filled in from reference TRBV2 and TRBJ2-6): EPEVTQTPSHQVTQMGQEVILRCVPISNHLYFYWYRQILGQKVEFLVSFYNNEISEKSEIFDDQFSVERPDGSNFTLKIRSTKLEDSAMYFCASASGSGANVLTFGAGSRLTVL.

The CDR3 coding sequence is TGTGCCAGCAGTTTCTCTGAGAATGAGCAGTTCTTC. This encodes CASSFSENEQFF. The chain has TRBV28 and TRBJ2-1; D is unclear. The CDR3 is 12 residues long. Trimming removed 3 bases from V and 7 bases from J, with 7 bases in between. The germline gives CDR1 MDHEN, CDR2 SYDVKM.

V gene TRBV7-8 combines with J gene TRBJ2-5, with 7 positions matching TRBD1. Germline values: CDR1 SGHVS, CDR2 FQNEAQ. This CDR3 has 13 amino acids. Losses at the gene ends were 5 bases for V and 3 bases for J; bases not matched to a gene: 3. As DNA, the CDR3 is TGTGCCAGCAGCCGTGGGACAGAAGAGACCCAGTACTTC. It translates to CASSRGTEETQYF.

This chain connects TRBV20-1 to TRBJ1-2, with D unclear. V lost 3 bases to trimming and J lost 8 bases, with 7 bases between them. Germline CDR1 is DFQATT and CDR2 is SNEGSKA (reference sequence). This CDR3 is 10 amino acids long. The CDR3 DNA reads TGCAGTGCTAGCGGTCGGGGCTACACCTTC. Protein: CSASGRGYTF.

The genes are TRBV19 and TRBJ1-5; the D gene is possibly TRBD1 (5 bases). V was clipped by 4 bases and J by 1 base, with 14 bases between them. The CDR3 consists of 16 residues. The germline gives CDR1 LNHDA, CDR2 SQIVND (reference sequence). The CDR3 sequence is CASSNLGGFSNQPQHF. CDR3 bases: TGTGCCAGTAGTAACCTGGGGGGGTTCAGCAATCAGCCCCAGCATTTT.

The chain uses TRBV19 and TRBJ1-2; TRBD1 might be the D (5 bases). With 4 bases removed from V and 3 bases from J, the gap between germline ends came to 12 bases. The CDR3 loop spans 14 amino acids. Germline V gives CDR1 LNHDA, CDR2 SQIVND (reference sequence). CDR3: CASSTLTVDYGYTF. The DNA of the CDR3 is TGTGCCAGTAGTACTCTGACAGTTGACTATGGCTACACCTTC.

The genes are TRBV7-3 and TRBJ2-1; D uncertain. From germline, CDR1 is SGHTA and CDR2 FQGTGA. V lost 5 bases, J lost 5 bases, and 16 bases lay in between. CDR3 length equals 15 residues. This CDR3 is CASSPSRGEDNEQFF. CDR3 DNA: TGTGCCAGCAGCCCCTCACGTGGAGAGGACAATGAGCAGTTCTTC.

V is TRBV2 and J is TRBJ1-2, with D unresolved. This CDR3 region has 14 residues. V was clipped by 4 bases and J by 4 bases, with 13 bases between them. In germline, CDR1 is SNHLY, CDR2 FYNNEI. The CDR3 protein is CASSGETWGYGYTF. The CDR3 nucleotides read TGTGCCAGCAGTGGGGAGACGTGGGGCTATGGCTACACCTTC. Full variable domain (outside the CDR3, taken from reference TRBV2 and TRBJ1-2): EPEVTQTPSHQVTQMGQEVILRCVPISNHLYFYWYRQILGQKVEFLVSFYNNEISEKSEIFDDQFSVERPDGSNFTLKIRSTKLEDSAMYFCASSGETWGYGYTFGSGTRLTVV.